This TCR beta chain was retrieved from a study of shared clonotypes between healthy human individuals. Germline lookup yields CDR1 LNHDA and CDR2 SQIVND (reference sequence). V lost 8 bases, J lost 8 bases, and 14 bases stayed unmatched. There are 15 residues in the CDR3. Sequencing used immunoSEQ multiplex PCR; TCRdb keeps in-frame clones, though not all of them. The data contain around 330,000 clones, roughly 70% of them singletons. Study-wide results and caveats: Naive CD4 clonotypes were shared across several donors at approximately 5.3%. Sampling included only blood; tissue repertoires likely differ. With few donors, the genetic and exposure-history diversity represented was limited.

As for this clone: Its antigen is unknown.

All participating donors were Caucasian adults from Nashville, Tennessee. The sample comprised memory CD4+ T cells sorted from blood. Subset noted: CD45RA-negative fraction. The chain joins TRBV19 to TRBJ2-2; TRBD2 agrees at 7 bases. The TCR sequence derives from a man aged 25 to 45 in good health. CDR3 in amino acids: CASSVGGSRGGELFF. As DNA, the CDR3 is TGTGCCAGTTCTGTGGGCGGGAGCCGTGGAGGGGAGCTGTTTTTT.